Following are 11 T cell receptor beta chains from one sample sequenced in a study of blood T cell repertoires in COVID-19. The method was immunoSEQ multiplex PCR; TCRdb's version includes in-frame clones alone and lacks a portion of them. The sample comprises a few hundred thousand clones, around 83% of which are singletons, and approximately 5.4% rests with the top ten. Sequenced material: PBMCs or T cells enriched from blood (not recorded which). Receptors were obtained from a woman in her 50s who had recovered from COVID-19.

CDR3 sequence: CASSFWGTTPGNYGYTF. CDR3 sequence (DNA): TGTGCCAGCAGCTTTTGGGGGACAACCCCCGGGAACTATGGCTACACCTTC. J is TRBJ1-2 and V is TRBV5-8; D is perhaps TRBD1 (6 bases). The V and J ends lost 2 bases and 2 bases respectively, with 19 bases between them. Germline CDR1 is SGHTS and CDR2 is YDEGEE. The CDR3 spans 17 residues.

The chain has TRBV18 and TRBJ1-4, with 7 nucleotides matching TRBD1. With V trimmed by 3 bases and J by 7 bases, 5 bases remained unmatched. Per the germline V gene, CDR1 is KGHSH and CDR2 is LQKENI. This CDR3 spans 14 amino acids. The CDR3 nucleotides are TGTGCCAGCTCACCGAAGGGACAGCTTGAAAAACTGTTTTTT. The encoded protein is CASSPKGQLEKLFF. Drawing the rest from reference TRBV18 and TRBJ1-4, the complete variable domain is NAGVMQNPRHLVRRRGQEARLRCSPMKGHSHVYWYRQLPEEGLKFMVYLQKENIIDESGMPKERFSAEFPKEGPSILRIQQVVRGDSAAYFCASSPKGQLEKLFFGSGTQLSVL.

V gene TRBV5-1 combines with J gene TRBJ2-2; D remains unclear. This CDR3 is 12 amino acids long. In germline, CDR1 is SGHRS, CDR2 YFSETQ. Trimming removed 4 bases at V and 6 bases at J, with 7 bases between. CDR3 residues: CASSADSGELFF. In nucleotides, the CDR3 is TGCGCCAGCAGCGCCGACTCCGGGGAGCTGTTTTTT.

J is TRBJ2-5 and V is TRBV7-3, with D possibly TRBD1 on 6 matching bases. Trimming left V 5 bases short and J 1 base short, with 14 bases between. CDR3 length: 15 amino acids. Germline V gives CDR1 SGHTA, CDR2 FQGTGA. The CDR3 sequence: CASSLRQALQETQYF. The DNA of the CDR3 is TGTGCCAGCAGCCTAAGACAGGCACTCCAAGAGACCCAGTACTTC.

This chain connects TRBV5-4 to TRBJ2-2; D gene unclear. Germline V lookup: CDR1 SGHNT, CDR2 YYREEE (reference sequence). The CDR3 extends over 13 amino acids. The V and J ends lost 4 bases and 5 bases respectively, with 9 bases between them. CDR3 loop: CASSQTLTGELFF. CDR3 DNA sequence: TGTGCCAGCAGCCAGACTTTAACCGGGGAGCTGTTTTTT.

Worth noting for this clone: The same CDR3 arises from other DNA sequences in this sample as well. The V and J genes are TRBV18 and TRBJ2-7; unclear D gene. There are 12 residues in the CDR3. Germline V gene lookup returns CDR1 KGHSH and CDR2 LQKENI. The V and J ends lost 2 bases and 4 bases respectively, with 6 bases between them. CDR3 in DNA: TGTGCCAGCTCACCATCTTCGTACGAGCAGTACTTC. Its protein product is CASSPSSYEQYF.

This clone was detected only once. The V and J genes are TRBV7-6 and TRBJ2-3, with 7 bases that match TRBD1. The germline gives CDR1 SGHVS, CDR2 FNYEAQ. The CDR3 has 16 residues. V dropped 1 base and J dropped 1; count of bases not matched to a gene: 5. Here the CDR3 DNA reads TGTGCCAGCAGCTTAGGAAGGGGGCTCGGCACAGATACGCAGTATTTT. As protein: CASSLGRGLGTDTQYF.

The chain carries TRBV3-1 (or the pseudogene TRBV3-2) and TRBJ1-2; 8 bases match TRBD1. This CDR3 has 14 amino acids. V dropped 4 bases and J dropped 4; count of bases not matched to a gene: 5. Germline-derived CDR1 and CDR2 are LGHDT and YNNKEL (reference sequence). DNA for the CDR3: TGTGCCAGCAGCCCTATGGGACAGGTCTATGGCTACACCTTC. Translated: CASSPMGQVYGYTF.

This clone was counted a few times. The V and J genes are TRBV19 and TRBJ1-5; 9 bases align to TRBD1. Germline V gives CDR1 LNHDA, CDR2 SQIVND (reference sequence). This CDR3 contains 16 residues. The trim removed 1 base at V and 3 bases at J, leaving 4 bases unmatched. The CDR3 spells CASSIVTGGNNQPQHF. CDR3 nucleotide sequence: TGTGCCAGTAGTATAGTTACAGGGGGCAACAATCAGCCCCAGCATTTT. Full variable domain (remainder filled in from reference TRBV19 and TRBJ1-5): DGGITQSPKYLFRKEGQNVTLSCEQNLNHDAMYWYRQDPGQGLRLIYYSQIVNDFQKGDIAEGYSVSREKKESFPLTVTSAQKNPTAFYLCASSIVTGGNNQPQHFGDGTRLSIL.

The V gene is TRBV18, the J gene TRBJ1-1; possible D gene TRBD1, 6 bases. Trimming stripped 2 bases from V and 5 bases from J, with 12 bases between. Germline loops: CDR1 KGHSH, CDR2 LQKENI. The CDR3 covers 14 residues. CDR3 nucleotides: TGTGCCAGCTCACCAAACAGGGCCGGAACTGAAGCTTTCTTT. It is translated as CASSPNRAGTEAFF.

The rearrangement joins TRBV29-1 to TRBJ1-2; maybe TRBD1 (5 bases). The germline gives CDR1 SQVTM, CDR2 ANQGSEA. The CDR3 runs 13 residues. The V and J ends lost 8 bases and 6 bases respectively, with 19 bases between them. CDR3 in amino acids: CSSQGGAGDGYTF. Written as DNA, the CDR3 is TGCAGCTCCCAAGGTGGGGCAGGTGATGGCTACACCTTC.